The following is a T cell receptor beta chain sequence with its context. The antigen it binds to is not known. Base quality data are lacking; no much larger clone is found one base away. CDR1 LNHDA and CDR2 SQIVND were looked up in the germline V gene (reference sequence). The CDR3, cysteine through phenylalanine, is 17 amino acids long. CDR3 DNA only is kept here, 51 bases in frame from base 1. V and J are truncated by 7 bases and 5 bases respectively, leaving an intervening sequence of 26 bases. Libraries were constructed by the immunoSEQ multiplex PCR assay. TCRdb stores this immuneACCESS table with in-frame sequences only. Part of the clones is absent; in the studies checked, under half of the shortfall reflects unresolved V genes, and no reason is known for the rest. This sample holds over 14,000 clones; roughly 87% were observed only once. Approximately 1.5% of the sample comes from the top ten.

This sample was taken from a study of T cell repertoires and Cas9 in healthy adults (dated by TCRdb to the late 2010s). In terms of the full investigation: Within the CD4 and CD8 compartments, the researchers characterized SpCas9-reactive T cells in terms of multi-effector potency, cytotoxicity and lineage determination. Preexisting T cell immunity against the Streptococcus pyogenes Cas9 nuclease (SpCas9) used in CRISPR gene editing was examined in the study. Broad study findings and their caveats: In vitro, the proliferation and function of SpCas9-reactive effector T cells were reported to be mitigated by SpCas9-reactive regulatory T cells.

Donors were healthy humans. The source material was Tregs (CD4+, CD25+, CD127-, CD137-, CD154-) from PBMCs; culture status not recorded. This TCR derives from a human donor in good health. The chain is made from TRBV19 and TRBJ1-2, with a weak D call of TRBD1 (5 bases match). The bases read TGTGCCAGTACCCCTAGTCTTGGGGGTGTCACCCGATATGGCTACACCTTC. It codes for CASTPSLGGVTRYGYTF.